Below are 14 T cell receptor beta chains sequenced from a single sample in a study of blood T cells in healthy people across ages. The authors ran a second PCR of about 6 to 11 cycles using a sample-barcoded 5' primer and a J-beta primer mix. TCRdb called the 5' RACE reads again in MiXCR, with one record for every CDR3 protein. The profile shows 700,000 to 900,000 distinct CDR3 sequences, more than 25% of them singletons. These same data were also listed under a study on T cells of mothers and their children.

Sample: blood. The receptors were sampled from a boy between 10 and 17 years old in good health.

The chain employs TRBV6-1 and TRBJ1-4, with D possibly matching TRBD1 (6 bases). Germline values: CDR1 MNHNS, CDR2 SASEGT. V was trimmed by 2 bases and J by 5 bases, leaving 12 bases between them. The CDR3 covers 15 residues. This chain's CDR3 is CASSEPTGWNEKLFF. CDR3 coding DNA: TGTGCCAGCAGTGAACCGACAGGTTGGAATGAAAAACTGTTTTTT.

The chain is built from TRBV5-1 and TRBJ2-5; D is uncertain. The DNA end lines up better with TRBJ2-7; the J call may be wrong. Germline V CDR1 and CDR2: SGHRS, YFSETQ. The CDR3 consists of 15 residues. The CDR3 reads CASSLDTGAAYEQYF. CDR3 coding DNA: TGCGCCAGCAGCTTGGATACGGGTGCAGCCTACGAGCAGTACTTC.

This clonotype was found a few times. J is TRBJ1-1 and V is TRBV6-5; D is perhaps TRBD1 (5 bases). The CDR3 runs 13 residues. Between the trimmed V and J ends, which lost 0 bases and 7 bases, there was a span of 9 bases. Germline CDR1 is MNHEY and CDR2 is SVGAGI. CDR3 bases: TGTGCCAGCAGTTACTCGACACAGGATGAAGCTTTCTTT. It specifies CASSYSTQDEAFF.

This clonotype was recorded once. The gene calls are TRBV19 and TRBJ2-7, with D perhaps given as TRBD1 or TRBD2 (5 bases each). The CDR3 has 15 residues. The V end lost 6 bases, the J end lost 2 bases, and 17 bases lay between the germline ends. Germline CDR1 and CDR2: LNHDA and SQIVND (reference sequence). The chain's CDR3 is CASSYSGTVTYEQYF. CDR3 sequence (DNA): TGTGCCAGTAGCTACTCCGGGACGGTGACCTACGAGCAGTACTTC.

This clonotype was seen only a few times. The V call is TRBV6-2 or TRBV6-3, the J call TRBJ2-5; TRBD1 is a possible D gene (5 bases). Trimming left V 6 bases short and J 0 bases short, with 20 bases between. The V gene's germline CDR1 is MNHEY and CDR2 SVGEGT. CDR3 size: 17 residues. CDR3 residues: CASSFDSSHLYQETQYF. The CDR3 DNA reads as TGTGCCAGCAGCTTCGACAGTTCCCATCTGTACCAAGAGACCCAGTACTTC.

CDR3 sequence (DNA): TGCGCCAGCAGCTTGGCCTTAAACAGGGCCAGCGAGACCCAGTACTTC. It codes for CASSLALNRASETQYF. The rearrangement uses TRBV5-1 and TRBJ2-5; D might be TRBD1 (6 bases). CDR3 length equals 16 residues. The germline V and J ends were trimmed by 0 bases and 5 bases, with 17 bases remaining between them. In germline, CDR1 is SGHRS, CDR2 YFSETQ.

This clonotype has a count of ten or more. CDR3 DNA: TGTGCCAGCAGTTTAGCATTTAGTGAGCAGTTCTTC. Translation: CASSLAFSEQFF. The chain couples TRBV12-3 or TRBV12-4 to TRBJ2-1; D gene uncertain. The CDR3 totals 12 residues. Trimming pared 0 bases from V and 9 bases from J, leaving 6 bases between.

V usage is TRBV3-1 and J usage is TRBJ1-1; D is ambiguous. V dropped 0 bases and J dropped 1 base, with 9 bases sitting between them. The CDR3 is 15 residues long. Germline V CDR1 and CDR2: LGHDT, YNNKEL (reference sequence). The CDR3 is CASSQDLWENTEAFF. DNA for the CDR3: TGTGCCAGCAGCCAAGATCTCTGGGAGAACACTGAAGCTTTCTTT.

The chain links TRBV3-1 to TRBJ1-3; D unclear. Per germline, CDR1 LGHDT and CDR2 YNNKEL (reference sequence). The CDR3 is made up of 13 amino acids. Deletions cut 8 bases from V and 0 bases from J, with 8 bases between. The CDR3 sequence: CASGLNSGNTIYF. The CDR3 coding sequence is TGTGCCAGCGGCTTAAACTCTGGAAACACCATATATTTT.

This clonotype has more than one count but fewer than ten. This rearrangement joins TRBV20-1 to TRBJ1-4; no definite D call. The germline V and J ends were trimmed by 5 bases and 8 bases, with 9 bases remaining between them. Germline V CDR1 and CDR2: DFQATT, SNEGSKA (reference sequence). This CDR3 has 11 residues. CDR3: CSAGPGEKLFF. CDR3 coding DNA: TGCAGTGCTGGTCCGGGGGAAAAACTGTTTTTT.

In this sample, this clonotype turned up a few times. The chain uses TRBV5-1 and TRBJ2-2; D is unclear. CDR3 length: 13 amino acids. Between the trimmed V and J ends, which lost 4 bases and 6 bases, there was a span of 10 bases. Per the germline V gene, CDR1 is SGHRS and CDR2 is YFSETQ. The CDR3 here is CASSMTVPGELFF. The CDR3, as DNA: TGCGCCAGCAGCATGACGGTACCCGGGGAGCTGTTTTTT.

This clonotype was seen a few times. The gene calls are TRBV7-8 and TRBJ2-7; a possible D gene is TRBD1 (5 bases). Per the germline V gene, CDR1 is SGHVS and CDR2 is FQNEAQ. Deletions cut 4 bases from V and 5 bases from J, with 24 bases between. The CDR3 runs 17 residues. The CDR3 nucleotides read TGTGCCAGCAGCTACCAACCGGGCAGGGTTACTTTTAACGAGCAGTACTTC. As protein: CASSYQPGRVTFNEQYF.

This clonotype appeared a few times. The chain uses TRBV7-8 and TRBJ2-7; 9 bases agree with TRBD1. Germline V gene sequence: CDR1 SGHVS, CDR2 FQNEAQ. V lost 4 bases to trimming and J lost 2 bases; unmatched junction nucleotides: 9. The CDR3 length is 16 residues. The DNA for the CDR3 is TGTGCCAGCAGCTCCCCTTACCGGGACAGGGCCTACGAGCAGTACTTC. Translated, it gives CASSSPYRDRAYEQYF.

A few counts support this clonotype. Here the CDR3 reads CASSAPQAGRNTEAFF. The CDR3 DNA reads TGTGCCAGCAGCGCCCCACAGGCGGGTAGGAACACTGAAGCTTTCTTT. The chain employs TRBV6-2 or TRBV6-3 and TRBJ1-1; TRBD1 is a possible D gene (5 bases). CDR3 length equals 16 residues. CDR1 and CDR2 (germline): MNHEY, SVGEGT. The V and J ends lost 6 bases and 1 base respectively, with 18 bases between them.